These 2 T cell receptor beta chains were all obtained from the same sample, sequenced in a study of T cells in women clearing cervical HPV infection (dated by TCRdb to the late 2010s). The library was prepared using the immunoSEQ multiplex PCR assay. Held by TCRdb, this immuneACCESS table contains in-frame sequences only and omits some clones. Under half of the omission traces to an unresolved V gene where checked; the cause of the rest is unknown. The sample table gives about 48,000 clones. The top ten hold around 1.5% of the sample. Sequenced input: blood buffy coat. The receptors stem from a woman aged 18 to 75 with a cervical HPV16 infection that either progressed to CIN3+ or cleared (not recorded which).

As regards this clone: The read comes to an end 3 residues before the CDR3 does, leaving the germline J gene to fill in the end. The V call is TRBV7-8, the J call TRBJ2-7, with 7 nucleotides matching TRBD1. CDR1 is SGHVS, CDR2 FQNEAQ, per germline. This CDR3 is built from 13 residues. Trimming removed 4 bases from V and 6 bases from J; junction bases left unmatched: 6. The CDR3 DNA, read in part, is TGTGCCAGCAGCTCGGACAGGTGGGGCGAG. Its protein product is CASSSDRWGE. The entire CDR3 sequence reads CASSSDRWGEQYF. The variable domain in full, with the rest retrieved from reference TRBV7-8 and TRBJ2-7, is GAGVSQSPRYKVAKRGQDVALRCDPISGHVSLFWYQQALGQGPEFLTYFQNEAQLDKSGLPSDRFFAERPEGSVSTLKIQRTQQEDSAVYLCASSSDRWGEQYFGPGTRLTVT.

Worth noting for this clone: The missing CDR3 end, 3 residues past where the read stops, is filled in from the germline J gene. This chain links TRBV20-1 with TRBJ2-3; tentative D call: TRBD2 (5 bases). Germline-derived CDR1 and CDR2 are DFQATT and SNEGSKA (reference sequence). The CDR3 loop spans 14 amino acids. The germline V and J ends were trimmed by 5 bases and 1 base, with 13 bases remaining between them. The DNA read from the CDR3 is TGCAGTGCTCCACCCGGGGATGGCACAGATACG. It codes for CSAPPGDGTDT. From start to end, the CDR3 is CSAPPGDGTDTQYF.